These 8 T cell receptor beta chains share one sample of origin, sequenced in a study of blood T cell repertoires in COVID-19. TCRdb's copy holds only in-frame clones and misses some; the assay was immunoSEQ multiplex PCR. This sample yields approximately 300,000 clones, of which 90% are seen a single time; over 3.5% belongs to the top ten. The sample comprised PBMCs or T cells enriched from blood (not recorded which). Receptors originate from a woman between 18 and 29 years old with acute COVID-19.

This rearrangement joins TRBV28 to TRBJ1-1, with TRBD1 identical over 8 bases. CDR3 length: 16 amino acids. Trimming removed 3 bases from V and 3 bases from J; junction bases left unmatched: 9. Per germline, CDR1 MDHEN and CDR2 SYDVKM. The CDR3: CASSFSPQGGDTEAFF. CDR3 nucleotide sequence: TGTGCCAGCAGTTTCTCCCCACAGGGGGGCGACACTGAAGCTTTCTTT. Variable domain in full (rest from reference TRBV28 and TRBJ1-1): DVKVTQSSRYLVKRTGEKVFLECVQDMDHENMFWYRQDPGLGLRLIYFSYDVKMKEKGDIPEGYSVSREKKERFSLILESASTNQTSMYLCASSFSPQGGDTEAFFGQGTRLTVV.

J is TRBJ1-1 and V is TRBV5-4; a weak D match, TRBD1 (5 bases). The germline V gene has CDR1 SGHNT and CDR2 YYREEE (reference sequence). The CDR3 consists of 16 residues. Trimming took off 4 bases at V and 1 base at J, with 17 bases between the two ends. CDR3 in DNA: TGTGCCAGCAGCCCGGGGGGGGAACGAGGGAACACTGAAGCTTTCTTT. Its translation is CASSPGGERGNTEAFF.

The rearrangement uses TRBV28 and TRBJ2-7, with D possibly TRBD1 on 6 matching bases. Per the germline V gene, CDR1 is MDHEN and CDR2 is SYDVKM. V shed 5 bases and J shed 5 bases, with 19 bases lying between them. The CDR3 extends over 15 amino acids. CDR3 amino acids: CASSEHQGRIDEQYF. For the CDR3, the DNA is TGTGCCAGCAGTGAGCATCAGGGGCGCATCGACGAGCAGTACTTC.

The chain uses TRBV11-3 and TRBJ2-3; TRBD1 matches 9 bases. The J segment lost 0 bases and the V segment lost 0 bases, leaving 7 bases of the junction unmatched. This CDR3 has 18 residues. In germline, CDR1 is SGHNT, CDR2 YENEEA. The CDR3 reads CASSLDPPGTGSTDTQYF. CDR3 in DNA: TGTGCCAGCAGCTTAGACCCTCCCGGGACAGGGAGCACAGATACGCAGTATTTT.

The chain couples TRBV28 to TRBJ1-2; TRBD1 matches at 9 bases. Germline trimming cut 6 bases from V and 2 bases from J; bases unmatched to any gene: 10. The CDR3 covers 16 residues. Per the germline V gene, CDR1 is MDHEN and CDR2 is SYDVKM. In DNA form, the CDR3 reads TGTGCCAGCAGACACGGGCCCGACAGGGGGAACTATGGCTACACCTTC. Translation: CASRHGPDRGNYGYTF.

The chain recombines TRBV27 with TRBJ1-6; 9 nucleotides align to TRBD1. V lost 6 bases and J lost 0; bases outside the gene matches: 9. Germline V lookup: CDR1 MNHEY, CDR2 SMNVEV (reference sequence). This CDR3 spans 18 amino acids. Here the CDR3 reads CASRQRTGVSSYNSPLHF. The CDR3 region has the DNA TGTGCCAGCAGACAACGGACAGGGGTGAGCTCCTATAATTCACCCCTCCACTTT.

The V gene is TRBV7-9, the J gene TRBJ1-1; 7 nucleotides align to TRBD1. CDR3 length: 14 amino acids. With 2 bases clipped from V and 2 bases from J, the junction kept 2 bases outside the gene matches. Germline CDR1 and CDR2: SEHNR and FQNEAQ (reference sequence). CDR3 region: CASSLRQGNTEAFF. CDR3 bases: TGTGCCAGCAGCTTAAGACAGGGCAACACTGAAGCTTTCTTT.

J is TRBJ1-2 and V is TRBV28, with TRBD1 matching 9 bases. The V and J ends lost 3 bases and 10 bases, in that order; junction bases with no gene match: 6. Germline CDR1 is MDHEN and CDR2 is SYDVKM. The CDR3 is 13 amino acids. In DNA, the CDR3 is TGTGCCAGCAGTTTCCGGACAGGGGATATCTACACCTTC. Amino acids: CASSFRTGDIYTF.